The entry below describes one T cell receptor beta chain. Germline CDR1 reads LGHNA; CDR2 reads YSLEER. The CDR3 consists of 16 residues. Trimming took 1 base from V and 2 from J; bases not matched to a gene: 3. This sample is part of a study of blood T cell repertoires in COVID-19. Study as a whole: Acute and convalescent COVID-19 samples came from the United States, Italy and Spain. T cells, B-cell-depleted T cells, or PBMCs provided the cDNA or gDNA that served as material.

In the source study's methods: Nucleated cell number was recorded as an estimate derived from reference gene primer amplification. Profiled with immunoSEQ multiplex PCR; TCRdb holds only in-frame clones, not every one. V and J calls and clone size are those listed in that table; D and trimming were worked out from the DNA. In the table there are a few hundred thousand clones, roughly nine tenths of which are singletons. The sample consisted of peripheral blood. This chain joins TRBV4-3 and TRBJ2-1; 9 nucleotides line up with TRBD2. The clonotype comes from a man in his 60s with acute or convalescent COVID-19. The DNA of the CDR3 is TGCGCCAGCAGCCAAGGGGCTAGCGGGACCTACAATGAGCAGTTCTTC. This encodes CASSQGASGTYNEQFF.